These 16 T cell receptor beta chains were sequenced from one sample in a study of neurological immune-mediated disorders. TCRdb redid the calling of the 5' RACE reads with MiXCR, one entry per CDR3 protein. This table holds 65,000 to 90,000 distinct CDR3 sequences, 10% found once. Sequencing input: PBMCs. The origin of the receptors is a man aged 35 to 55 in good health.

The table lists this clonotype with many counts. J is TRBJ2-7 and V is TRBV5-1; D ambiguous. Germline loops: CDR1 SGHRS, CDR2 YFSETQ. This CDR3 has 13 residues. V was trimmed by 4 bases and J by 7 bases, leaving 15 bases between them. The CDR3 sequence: CASSPEILREQYF. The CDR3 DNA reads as TGCGCCAGCAGCCCAGAGATCCTACGAGAGCAGTACTTC.

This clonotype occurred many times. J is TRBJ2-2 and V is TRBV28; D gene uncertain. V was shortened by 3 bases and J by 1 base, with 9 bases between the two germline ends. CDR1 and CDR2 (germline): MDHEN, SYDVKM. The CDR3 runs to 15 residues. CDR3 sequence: CASSLIPGNTGELFF. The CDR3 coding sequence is TGTGCCAGCAGTTTGATTCCAGGGAACACCGGGGAGCTGTTTTTT.

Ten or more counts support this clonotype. The CDR3 nucleotides are TGCAGTGCTAGGGACACCCGAGGGGAAAAACTGTTTTTT. Protein: CSARDTRGEKLFF. This rearrangement joins TRBV20-1 to TRBJ1-4; the D gene is possibly TRBD1 (5 bases). Trimming stripped 3 bases from V and 8 bases from J, with 13 bases between. This CDR3 is built from 13 residues. The germline V gene has CDR1 DFQATT and CDR2 SNEGSKA (reference sequence).

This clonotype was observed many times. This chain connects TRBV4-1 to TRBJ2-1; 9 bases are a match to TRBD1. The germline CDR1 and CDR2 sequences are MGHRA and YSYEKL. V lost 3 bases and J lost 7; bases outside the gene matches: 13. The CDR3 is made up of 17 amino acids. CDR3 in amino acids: CASSQSLPQGAGNEQFF. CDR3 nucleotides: TGCGCCAGCAGCCAGTCACTACCACAGGGGGCCGGGAATGAGCAGTTCTTC.

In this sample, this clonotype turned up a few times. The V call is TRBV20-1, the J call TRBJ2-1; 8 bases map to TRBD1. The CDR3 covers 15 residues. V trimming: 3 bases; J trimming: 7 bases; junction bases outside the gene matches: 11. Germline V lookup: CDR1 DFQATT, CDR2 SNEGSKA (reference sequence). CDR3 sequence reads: CSASIGRTGRNEQFF. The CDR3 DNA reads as TGCAGTGCTAGTATTGGGAGGACAGGGAGGAATGAGCAGTTCTTC.

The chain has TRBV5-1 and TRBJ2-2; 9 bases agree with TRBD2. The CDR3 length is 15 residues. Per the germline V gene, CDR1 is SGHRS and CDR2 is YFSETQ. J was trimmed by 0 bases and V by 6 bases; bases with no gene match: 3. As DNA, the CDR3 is TGCGCCAGCACTGGCGGGGGGGCGAACACCGGGGAGCTGTTTTTT. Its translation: CASTGGGANTGELFF.

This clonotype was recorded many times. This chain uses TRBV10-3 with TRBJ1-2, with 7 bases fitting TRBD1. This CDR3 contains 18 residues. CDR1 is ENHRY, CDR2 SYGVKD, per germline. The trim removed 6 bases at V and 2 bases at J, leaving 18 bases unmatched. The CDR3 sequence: CAIRPALKGAGINYGYTF. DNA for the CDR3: TGTGCCATCAGGCCCGCTCTCAAGGGGGCAGGAATCAACTATGGCTACACCTTC.

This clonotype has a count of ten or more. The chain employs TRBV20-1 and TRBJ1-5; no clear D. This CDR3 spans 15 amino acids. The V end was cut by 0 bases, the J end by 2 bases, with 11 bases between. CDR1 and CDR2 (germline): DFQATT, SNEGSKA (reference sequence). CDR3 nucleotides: TGCAGTGCTAGAGATGACCGGGTAGGCAATCAGCCCCAGCATTTT. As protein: CSARDDRVGNQPQHF.

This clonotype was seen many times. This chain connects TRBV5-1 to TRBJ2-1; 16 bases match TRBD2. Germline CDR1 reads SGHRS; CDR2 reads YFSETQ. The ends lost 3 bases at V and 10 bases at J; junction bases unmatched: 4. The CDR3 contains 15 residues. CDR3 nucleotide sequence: TGCGCCAGCAGCTCGGGACTAGCGGGGGGGGTGGAGCAGTTCTTC. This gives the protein CASSSGLAGGVEQFF.

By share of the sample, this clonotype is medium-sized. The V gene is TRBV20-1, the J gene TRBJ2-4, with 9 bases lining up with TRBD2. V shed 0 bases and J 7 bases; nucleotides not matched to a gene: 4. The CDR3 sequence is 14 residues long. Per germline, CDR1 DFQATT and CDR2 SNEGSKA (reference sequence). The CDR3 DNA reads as TGCAGTGCTAGAGATAGCGGGGGTCTGAACATTCAGTACTTC. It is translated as CSARDSGGLNIQYF.

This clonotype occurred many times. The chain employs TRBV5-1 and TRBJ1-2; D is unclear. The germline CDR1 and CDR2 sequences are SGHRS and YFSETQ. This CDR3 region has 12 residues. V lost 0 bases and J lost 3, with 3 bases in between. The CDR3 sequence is CASSLGDYGYTF. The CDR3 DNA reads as TGCGCCAGCAGCTTGGGGGACTATGGCTACACCTTC.

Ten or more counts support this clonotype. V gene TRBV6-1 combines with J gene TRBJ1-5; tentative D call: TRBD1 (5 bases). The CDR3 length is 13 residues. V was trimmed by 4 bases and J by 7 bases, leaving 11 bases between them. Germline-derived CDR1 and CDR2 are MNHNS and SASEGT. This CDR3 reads CASSGGGYQPQHF. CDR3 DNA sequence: TGTGCCAGCAGTGGTGGGGGATACCAGCCCCAGCATTTT.

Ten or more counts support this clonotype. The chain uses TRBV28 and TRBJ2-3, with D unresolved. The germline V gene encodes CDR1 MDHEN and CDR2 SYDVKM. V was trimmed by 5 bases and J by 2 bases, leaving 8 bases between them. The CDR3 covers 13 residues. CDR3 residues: CASSPAYTDTQYF. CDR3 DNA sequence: TGTGCCAGCAGTCCAGCCTACACAGATACGCAGTATTTT.

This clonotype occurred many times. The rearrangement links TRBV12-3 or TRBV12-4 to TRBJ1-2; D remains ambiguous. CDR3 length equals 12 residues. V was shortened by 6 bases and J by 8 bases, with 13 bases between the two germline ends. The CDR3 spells CASSPHFEGYTF. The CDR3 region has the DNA TGTGCCAGCAGCCCTCACTTCGAGGGCTACACCTTC.

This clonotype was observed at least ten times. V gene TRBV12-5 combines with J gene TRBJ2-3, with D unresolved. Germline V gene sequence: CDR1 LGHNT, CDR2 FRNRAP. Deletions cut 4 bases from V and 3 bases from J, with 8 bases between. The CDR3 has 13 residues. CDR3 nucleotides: TGTGCTAGTGGTTACCGGGCGACAGATACGCAGTATTTT. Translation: CASGYRATDTQYF. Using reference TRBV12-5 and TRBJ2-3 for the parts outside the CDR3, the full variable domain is DARVTQTPRHKVTEMGQEVTMRCQPILGHNTVFWYRQTMMQGLELLAYFRNRAPLDDSGMPKDRFSAEMPDATLATLKIQPSEPRDSAVYFCASGYRATDTQYFGPGTRLTVL.

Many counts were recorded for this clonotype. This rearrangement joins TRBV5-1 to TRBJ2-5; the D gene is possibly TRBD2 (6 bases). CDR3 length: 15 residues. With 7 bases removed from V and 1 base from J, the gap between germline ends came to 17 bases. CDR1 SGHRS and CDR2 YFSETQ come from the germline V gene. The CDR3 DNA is TGCGCCAGCTTGGGGGGTACTGGCCCCCAAGAGACCCAGTACTTC. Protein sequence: CASLGGTGPQETQYF.